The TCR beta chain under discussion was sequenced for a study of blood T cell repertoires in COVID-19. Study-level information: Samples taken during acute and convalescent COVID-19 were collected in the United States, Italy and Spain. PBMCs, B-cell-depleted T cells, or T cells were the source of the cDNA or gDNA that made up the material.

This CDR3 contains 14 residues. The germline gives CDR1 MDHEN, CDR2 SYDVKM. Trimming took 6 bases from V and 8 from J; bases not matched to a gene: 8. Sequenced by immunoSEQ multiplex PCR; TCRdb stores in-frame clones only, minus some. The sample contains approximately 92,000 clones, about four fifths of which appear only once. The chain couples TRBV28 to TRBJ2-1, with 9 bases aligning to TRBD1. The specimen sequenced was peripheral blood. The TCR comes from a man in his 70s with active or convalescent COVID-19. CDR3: CASSSPGQGYEQFF. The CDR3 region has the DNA TGTGCCAGCAGCTCCCCGGGACAGGGTTATGAGCAGTTCTTC.